Listed here are 19 T cell receptor beta chains from one sample, sequenced in a study of cytomegalovirus exposure and HLA in healthy donors. PCR involved 60 Vbeta and 13 Jbeta primers. Here immunoSEQ multiplex PCR was the method, and the copy in TCRdb shows in-frame clones only, minus some. In the table there are some 97,000 clones, around 84% of which are singletons. Sequencing used PBMCs. These receptors were taken from a woman younger than 30 in good health and CMV-seronegative.

The V and J genes are TRBV4-1 and TRBJ2-3; 14 bases fit TRBD2. V lost 1 base, J lost 3 bases, and 6 bases stayed unmatched. CDR3 length: 18 residues. Germline-derived CDR1 and CDR2 are MGHRA and YSYEKL. The CDR3 region has the DNA TGCGCCAGCAGCCAAGCCCCCGGGACTAGCGGGAGTACAGATACGCAGTATTTT. Translation gives CASSQAPGTSGSTDTQYF.

With respect to this clone: The junction shows a germline mismatch at one end, possibly a read error. The chain couples TRBV7-6 to TRBJ2-7; D may be TRBD2 (5 bases). Germline values: CDR1 SGHVS, CDR2 FNYEAQ. CDR3 length: 14 residues. The CDR3 protein is CASGLARRGYEQYF. The DNA of the CDR3 is TGTGCCAGCGGCTTAGCTCGACGGGGTTACGAGCAGTACTTC. Full variable domain (outside the CDR3, taken from reference TRBV7-6 and TRBJ2-7): GAGVSQSPRYKVTKRGQDVALRCDPISGHVSLYWYRQALGQGPEFLTYFNYEAQQDKSGLPNDRFSAERPEGSISTLTIQRTEQRDSAMYRCASGLARRGYEQYFGPGTRLTVT.

This sequence joins TRBV6-1 and TRBJ1-1; 7 bases match TRBD1. The CDR3 runs 14 residues. Losses at the gene ends were 7 bases for V and 3 bases for J; bases not matched to a gene: 8. Germline V gene sequence: CDR1 MNHNS, CDR2 SASEGT. CDR3 bases: TGTGCCAGCATCCTGACAGGGTGGGACACTGAAGCTTTCTTT. Its protein is CASILTGWDTEAFF.

The chain combines TRBV7-3 with TRBJ2-5, with 7 bases lining up with TRBD1. This CDR3 is built from 15 residues. The trim removed 2 bases at V and 5 bases at J, leaving 8 bases unmatched. CDR1 is SGHTA and CDR2 is FQGTGA in the germline V gene. The CDR3 is CASSLRDRPGETQYF. The CDR3 DNA is TGTGCCAGCAGCTTACGGGACAGACCGGGGGAGACCCAGTACTTC.

This clone was found a few times. The gene calls are TRBV25-1 and TRBJ2-1; 7 bases align to TRBD1. V lost 3 bases, J lost 3 bases, and 5 bases stayed unmatched. CDR3 size: 15 residues. CDR1 and CDR2 (germline): MGHDK, SYGVNS. The CDR3 is CASSDRDSNYNEQFF. The DNA for the CDR3 is TGTGCCAGCAGTGATCGGGACAGTAACTACAATGAGCAGTTCTTC.

The rearrangement joins TRBV21-1 to TRBJ1-2; the table's D call, TRBD1, has no DNA check behind it. TRBV21-1 represents a pseudogene. The CDR3 length is 16 residues. Here the CDR3 reads CASSKARTGPSDGYTF. The CDR3 bases are TGTGCCAGCAGCAAAGCCCGGACAGGGCCATCAGATGGCTACACCTTC.

This chain joins TRBV25-1 and TRBJ2-1; 7 nucleotides align to TRBD1. The CDR3 covers 14 residues. Germline V lookup: CDR1 MGHDK, CDR2 SYGVNS. The V segment lost 6 bases and the J segment 5 bases; nucleotides outside the gene matches: 7. This chain's CDR3 is CASRETGSDNEQFF. CDR3 sequence (DNA): TGTGCCAGCAGAGAGACAGGGAGTGACAATGAGCAGTTCTTC.

The gene calls are TRBV27 and TRBJ2-3; the match to TRBD2 covers 7 bases. V gave up 6 bases and J gave up 0 bases; unmatched junction bases: 3. The CDR3 sequence is 14 residues long. Germline loops: CDR1 MNHEY, CDR2 SMNVEV (reference sequence). The CDR3 DNA follows: TGTGCCAGCAGGTTGCGGGGGAGCACAGATACGCAGTATTTT. Translated: CASRLRGSTDTQYF.

The chain employs TRBV7-9 and TRBJ2-3; perhaps TRBD2 as D (5 bases). The CDR3 totals 15 residues. Germline V gene sequence: CDR1 SEHNR, CDR2 FQNEAQ (reference sequence). V shed 3 bases and J shed 0 bases, with 10 bases lying between them. The CDR3 loop reads CASSLSSSSTDTQYF. CDR3 nucleotides: TGTGCCAGCAGCTTGTCTAGCAGTAGCACAGATACGCAGTATTTT.

The table lists this clone with a count of one. The V call is TRBV4-3, the J call TRBJ2-1, with D possibly matching TRBD2 (5 bases). Germline CDR1 LGHNA, CDR2 YSLEER. V lost 1 base and J lost 0, with 10 bases in between. The CDR3 loop spans 16 amino acids. For the CDR3, the DNA is TGCGCCAGCAGCCAAGCTACTAGTTTCTCCTACAATGAGCAGTTCTTC. Its translation: CASSQATSFSYNEQFF.

The chain carries TRBV7-2 and TRBJ2-5; D possibly corresponds to TRBD2 (6 bases). The CDR3 is 15 amino acids. Trimming took off 1 base at V and 3 bases at J, with 12 bases between the two ends. Germline assignment: CDR1 SGHTA and CDR2 FQGNSA. As DNA, the CDR3 is TGTGCCAGCAGCTTAGTGGGCGGGACGGAAGAGACCCAGTACTTC. The encoded protein is CASSLVGGTEETQYF.

The gene calls are TRBV29-1 and TRBJ1-2, with 11 bases matching TRBD1. The CDR3 is 13 amino acids. The germline gives CDR1 SQVTM, CDR2 ANQGSEA. V lost 5 bases and J lost 6; bases outside the gene matches: 5. The CDR3 here is CSVTGTGGNGYTF. The CDR3 coding sequence is TGCAGCGTTACCGGGACAGGGGGTAATGGCTACACCTTC.

The table lists this clone with a count of one. This chain joins TRBV13 and TRBJ1-1, with TRBD1 matching 9 bases. V shed 5 bases and J 1 base; nucleotides not matched to a gene: 2. Germline V gives CDR1 PRHDT, CDR2 FYEKMQ (reference sequence). This CDR3 is 14 amino acids long. CDR3 region: CASSLDRGNTEAFF. In DNA form, the CDR3 reads TGTGCCAGCAGCCTGGACAGGGGGAACACTGAAGCTTTCTTT.

A single count supports this clone. The chain links TRBV4-1 to TRBJ1-1; 7 nucleotides match TRBD1. Germline lookup yields CDR1 MGHRA and CDR2 YSYEKL. The CDR3 is 16 residues long. V was clipped by 3 bases and J by 3 bases; unmatched bases: 10. CDR3 in DNA: TGCGCCAGCAGCCAGTCAATTACAGGGGCTGACACTGAAGCTTTCTTT. This codes for CASSQSITGADTEAFF.

This clone appeared once. The rearrangement uses TRBV29-1 and TRBJ2-7; a possible D gene is TRBD2 (5 bases). This CDR3 contains 16 residues. Per germline, CDR1 SQVTM and CDR2 ANQGSEA. V was pared by 4 bases and J by 1 base, with 20 bases between. This CDR3 reads CSVGSAADAVSYEQYF. DNA for the CDR3: TGCAGCGTTGGATCAGCGGCCGATGCTGTATCCTACGAGCAGTACTTC.

V usage is TRBV7-8 and J usage is TRBJ1-1; 10 positions match TRBD1. Germline V CDR1 and CDR2: SGHVS, FQNEAQ. The CDR3 has 14 residues. V lost 5 bases to trimming and J lost 5 bases; unmatched junction nucleotides: 5. CDR3: CASSPRTGGTEAFF. The CDR3 DNA is TGTGCCAGCAGCCCGCGGACAGGGGGAACTGAAGCTTTCTTT.

The V gene is TRBV2, the J gene TRBJ2-7; 12 nucleotides line up with TRBD2. The V and J ends lost 6 bases and 4 bases, in that order; junction bases with no gene match: 4. Germline V lookup: CDR1 SNHLY, CDR2 FYNNEI. The CDR3 loop spans 14 amino acids. For the CDR3, the DNA is TGTGCCAGCAGCGGACTAGCGGGATCGTACGAGCAGTACTTC. Translated: CASSGLAGSYEQYF. Full variable domain (rest looked up from reference TRBV2 and TRBJ2-7): EPEVTQTPSHQVTQMGQEVILRCVPISNHLYFYWYRQILGQKVEFLVSFYNNEISEKSEIFDDQFSVERPDGSNFTLKIRSTKLEDSAMYFCASSGLAGSYEQYFGPGTRLTVT.

The chain links TRBV6-5 to TRBJ2-7; 7 bases are a match to TRBD2. V was clipped by 2 bases and J by 2 bases; unmatched bases: 6. This CDR3 comprises 15 residues. CDR1 is MNHEY and CDR2 is SVGAGI in the germline V gene. The CDR3 loop is CASSYGLAETYEQYF. The CDR3 nucleotides are TGTGCCAGCAGTTACGGGCTAGCGGAGACCTACGAGCAGTACTTC.

The V and J genes are TRBV5-6 and TRBJ2-7, with D possibly matching TRBD1 (5 bases). In germline, CDR1 is SGHDT, CDR2 YYEEEE. The CDR3 is 12 residues long. V lost 4 bases and J lost 3, with 8 bases in between. In DNA form, the CDR3 reads TGTGCCAGCAGCCCCGACAGCTACGAGCAGTACTTC. Residues: CASSPDSYEQYF.